These 17 T cell receptor beta chains were sequenced from one sample in a study of low-dose radiotherapy and immunotherapy resistance in tumors. The sample's time point: before trial treatment. TRAV- and TRBV-specific primers, spanning alpha and beta chains, primed first-strand cDNA. A constant-region primer paired with the V-primer adapter amplified TCRs over about 20 PCR cycles. TCRdb ran MiXCR on the reads and lists one entry per CDR3 protein. The sample has 80,000 to 90,000 distinct CDR3 sequences, 18% seen once. The material sequenced was PBMCs, taken before treatment. These receptors were obtained from a male donor with prostate cancer.

This clonotype has just one count. With only one base between it and a far larger clone, this is likely a read error. The rearrangement joins TRBV2 to TRBJ2-5; the match to TRBD1 covers 8 bases. The CDR3 is 13 amino acids. Germline V gene sequence: CDR1 SNHLY, CDR2 FYNNEI. The trim removed 6 bases at V and 6 bases at J, leaving 6 bases unmatched. The chain's CDR3 is CASSLTRGQTQYF. CDR3 DNA sequence: TGTGCCAGCAGCCTTACCAGGGGGCAGACCCAGTACTTC. Full variable domain (outside the CDR3, taken from reference TRBV2 and TRBJ2-5): EPEVTQTPSHQVTQMGQEVILRCVPISNHLYFYWYRQILGQKVEFLVSFYNNEISEKSEIFDDQFSVERPDGSNFTLKIRSTKLEDSAMYFCASSLTRGQTQYFGPGTRLLVL.

This clonotype appeared many times. The gene calls are TRBV5-4 and TRBJ2-5; the match to TRBD1 covers 7 bases. Trimming took 3 bases from V and 1 from J; bases not matched to a gene: 3. CDR1 SGHNT and CDR2 YYREEE come from the germline V gene (reference sequence). This CDR3 spans 14 amino acids. CDR3 sequence reads: CASSSGTAQETQYF. The CDR3 DNA reads as TGTGCCAGCAGCTCGGGGACAGCCCAAGAGACCCAGTACTTC.

This clonotype was observed many times. The chain has TRBV20-1 and TRBJ2-3; D gene ambiguous. This CDR3 has 14 amino acids. Germline CDR1 is DFQATT and CDR2 is SNEGSKA (reference sequence). Trimming took off 6 bases at V and 1 base at J, with 14 bases between the two ends. Here the CDR3 DNA reads TGCAGTGCCCGCACCAGTGTAGGCACAGATACGCAGTATTTT. As protein: CSARTSVGTDTQYF.

As regards this clonotype: It differs at one base from a far larger clone, so likely a read error. V usage is TRBV4-1 and J usage is TRBJ2-7; 7 nucleotides align to TRBD1. Germline V lookup: CDR1 MGHRA, CDR2 YSYEKL. The CDR3 is 15 residues long. V lost 6 bases to trimming and J lost 7 bases; unmatched junction nucleotides: 15. Here the CDR3 reads CASRDPGGSYNEQYF. The DNA for the CDR3 is TGCGCCAGCAGGGACCCAGGGGGATCCTACAATGAGCAGTACTTC.

This clonotype has a count of ten or more. The CDR3 reads CASRPDRINSPLHF. The CDR3 DNA reads TGCGCCAGCAGACCCGACAGGATTAATTCACCCCTCCACTTT. The chain employs TRBV10-2 and TRBJ1-6; possible D gene TRBD1, 6 bases. V was shortened by 6 bases and J by 6 bases, with 12 bases between the two germline ends. This CDR3 spans 14 amino acids. Germline values: CDR1 WSHSY, CDR2 SAAADI.

Regarding this clonotype: Only one base separates this from a far larger clonotype, so it likely reflects a read error. In nucleotides, the CDR3 is TGTGCCAGCAGCTTACGTGACAGGGGAGTTGAGCGGTTCTTC. It codes for CASSLRDRGVERFF. The rearrangement links TRBV7-6 to TRBJ2-1; 8 positions agree with TRBD1. Germline CDR1 is SGHVS and CDR2 is FNYEAQ. This CDR3 has 14 amino acids.

A few counts support this clonotype. The chain has TRBV7-8 and TRBJ2-2; D may correspond to TRBD1 or TRBD2 (6 bases each). There are 15 residues in the CDR3. CDR1 SGHVS and CDR2 FQNEAQ come from the germline V gene. V was clipped by 3 bases and J by 5 bases, with 13 bases between them. CDR3 loop: CASSFRRGRTGELFF. Here the CDR3 DNA reads TGTGCCAGCAGCTTTCGTCGGGGGCGAACCGGGGAGCTGTTTTTT.

This clonotype was picked up many times. The CDR3 region is CASSLRLGGVGNVNTEAFF. The DNA of the CDR3 is TGCGCCAGCAGCTTGAGGTTAGGGGGAGTTGGAAATGTGAACACTGAAGCTTTCTTT. The rearrangement uses TRBV5-1 and TRBJ1-1, with TRBD1 as a possible D gene (6 bases). The CDR3 consists of 19 residues. Trimming took 1 base from V and 0 from J, leaving 22 bases between them. CDR1 is SGHRS and CDR2 is YFSETQ in the germline V gene.

Many counts were recorded for this clonotype. The chain couples TRBV6-2 or TRBV6-3 to TRBJ1-2; D gene unclear. CDR3 size: 12 residues. V was clipped by 6 bases and J by 7 bases, with 12 bases between them. Germline V CDR1 and CDR2: MNHEY, SVGEGT. CDR3 nucleotide sequence: TGTGCCAGCAGGAGGACTGAGGGTGGCTACACCTTC. This codes for CASRRTEGGYTF.

This clonotype was detected only a few times. CDR3 protein: CASSEGSGTVPSYEQYF. The DNA for the CDR3 is TGTGCCAGCAGCGAGGGATCCGGGACAGTTCCTTCCTACGAGCAGTACTTC. V usage is TRBV9 and J usage is TRBJ2-7, with TRBD1 matching 7 bases. Unmatched junction bases numbered 13, after V lost 3 bases and J lost 1 base. The CDR3 sequence is 17 residues long. CDR1 and CDR2 from the germline V gene are SGDLS and YYNGEE.

The chain uses TRBV7-2 and TRBJ2-1; 9 bases fit TRBD1. Per the germline V gene, CDR1 is SGHTA and CDR2 is FQGNSA. J gave up 0 bases and V 8 bases, and 20 bases lay outside the gene matches. The CDR3 length is 20 residues. Here the CDR3 reads CASSTKNPGQGSSSYNEQFF. CDR3 DNA: TGTGCCAGCTCGACCAAAAATCCGGGACAGGGCTCAAGCTCCTACAATGAGCAGTTCTTC.

Concerning this clonotype: This may be a read error, as it is one base from a much larger clone. The rearrangement links TRBV20-1 to TRBJ2-7; TRBD1 aligns across 7 bases. The CDR3 totals 17 residues. V lost 8 bases to trimming and J lost 0 bases; unmatched junction nucleotides: 19. The germline V gene has CDR1 DFQATT and CDR2 SNEGSKA (reference sequence). The CDR3 here is CSTKGAAAPISSYEQYF. The CDR3, as DNA: TGCAGTACTAAGGGGGCGGCCGCTCCGATTAGCTCCTACGAGCAGTACTTC.

As regards this clonotype: It differs at one base from a far larger clone, so likely a read error. This sequence joins TRBV13 and TRBJ2-7, with 8 bases matching TRBD2. CDR3 length: 15 residues. Per germline, CDR1 PRHDT and CDR2 FYEKMQ (reference sequence). Trimming removed 5 bases from V and 6 bases from J; junction bases left unmatched: 12. CDR3 amino acids: CASSRTGRAVTEQYF. In nucleotides, the CDR3 is TGTGCCAGCAGCAGAACCGGGAGGGCCGTCACCGAGCAGTACTTC. Supplemented by reference TRBV13 and TRBJ2-7, the full variable domain reads AAGVIQSPRHLIKEKRETATLKCYPIPRHDTVYWYQQGPGQDPQFLISFYEKMQSDKGSIPDRFSAQQFSDYHSELNMSSLELGDSALYFCASSRTGRAVTEQYFGPGTRLTVT.

This clonotype has a handful of counts. J is TRBJ1-5 and V is TRBV7-8; 8 bases align to TRBD1. The CDR3 contains 17 residues. The V gene's germline CDR1 is SGHVS and CDR2 FQNEAQ. Unmatched junction bases numbered 9, after V lost 1 base and J lost 4 bases. The CDR3 DNA reads as TGTGCCAGCAGCTTAGTCTTTTCTGGGACAGGAAATCAGCCCCAGCATTTT. Encoded protein: CASSLVFSGTGNQPQHF.

This clonotype appeared a few times. The V and J genes are TRBV5-8 and TRBJ2-3; weak D call: TRBD1 (5 bases). This CDR3 is built from 15 residues. Looked up from germline, CDR1 is SGHTS and CDR2 is YDEGEE. V was cut by 2 bases and J by 2 bases, with 12 bases left in between. In nucleotides, the CDR3 is TGTGCCAGCAGCTTATCAGGTGGGGCCACAGATACGCAGTATTTT. Its translation is CASSLSGGATDTQYF. The full variable domain, its missing parts supplied by reference TRBV5-8 and TRBJ2-3, is EAGVTQSPTHLIKTRGQQATLRCSPISGHTSVYWYQQALGLGLQFLLWYDEGEERNRGNFPPRFSGRQFPNYSSELNVNALELEDSALYLCASSLSGGATDTQYFGPGTRLTVL.

This clonotype occurred many times. V is TRBV20-1 and J is TRBJ1-4, with TRBD1 matching over 10 bases. CDR3 length equals 14 residues. The J segment lost 9 bases and the V segment lost 0 bases, leaving 4 bases of the junction unmatched. Germline values: CDR1 DFQATT, CDR2 SNEGSKA (reference sequence). In DNA form, the CDR3 reads TGCAGTGCTAGAGATGGGGACAGGGGACAAAAACTGTTTTTT. Amino acids: CSARDGDRGQKLFF.

In its sample, this clonotype was seen a few times. The V and J genes are TRBV18 and TRBJ1-3; 7 bases fit TRBD1. The CDR3 has 15 residues. Trimming removed 0 bases from V and 4 bases from J; junction bases left unmatched: 3. The V gene's germline CDR1 is KGHSH and CDR2 LQKENI. The CDR3 region is CASSPPTGPGNTIYF. CDR3 bases: TGTGCCAGCTCACCACCGACAGGGCCCGGAAACACCATATATTTT.